What follows are 28 T cell receptor beta chains derived from one specimen sequenced in a study of T cell responses to AZD1222 COVID-19 vaccine. Profiling relied on immunoSEQ multiplex PCR, and the TCRdb table lists in-frame clones only, not all of them. The repertoire includes some 100,000 clones, approximately 90% of them detected once, and roughly 3.1% sits in the top ten. The sample was peripheral blood, taken 28 days after the second AZD1222 dose. The source is an adult who received the AZD1222 COVID-19 vaccine.

About this clone: The junction and the germline gene differ at one end; a read error may be behind it. The chain joins TRBV6-4 to TRBJ2-1, with D possibly being TRBD2 (5 bases). CDR3 size: 13 residues. Germline CDR1 is MRHNA and CDR2 is SNTAGT. CDR3 DNA: TGTGCCAACAGTGACTTAGGCGGGAATGAGCAGTTCTTC. Protein sequence: CANSDLGGNEQFF.

The rearrangement links TRBV6-5 to TRBJ2-4; D call uncertain. The CDR3 has 13 amino acids. Per germline, CDR1 MNHEY and CDR2 SVGAGI. V shed 6 bases and J shed 0 bases, with 6 bases lying between them. This CDR3 is CASRTEAKNIQYF. In DNA, the CDR3 is TGTGCCAGCAGAACAGAAGCCAAAAACATTCAGTACTTC.

The rearrangement uses TRBV9 and TRBJ1-2; D gene unclear. Looked up from germline, CDR1 is SGDLS and CDR2 is YYNGEE. V gave up 4 bases and J gave up 8 bases, with 12 bases separating them. The CDR3 runs to 12 residues. The DNA for the CDR3 is TGTGCCAGCAGCCCCGACATAGGGGGCTACACCTTC. Encoded protein: CASSPDIGGYTF.

The chain carries TRBV7-6 and TRBJ1-3; TRBD1 is a possible D gene (6 bases). CDR1 is SGHVS, CDR2 FNYEAQ, per germline. Trimming left V 5 bases short and J 0 bases short, with 8 bases between. The length of the CDR3 is 14 residues. CDR3 sequence (DNA): TGTGCCAGCAGCCGGACAGTCTCTGGAAACACCATATATTTT. Translating it yields CASSRTVSGNTIYF.

The chain uses TRBV19 and TRBJ2-1; TRBD1 aligns across 10 bases. The CDR3 consists of 15 residues. Germline CDR1 is LNHDA and CDR2 is SQIVND (reference sequence). V lost 1 base, J lost 6 bases, and 3 bases stayed unmatched. CDR3 bases: TGTGCCAGTAGTATAGGGGGACAGGGGTTCAATGAGCAGTTCTTC. This gives the protein CASSIGGQGFNEQFF.

The V and J genes are TRBV2 and TRBJ1-4, with D hard to call. The CDR3 covers 14 residues. CDR1 SNHLY and CDR2 FYNNEI come from the germline V gene. Trimming removed 3 bases at V and 5 bases at J, with 10 bases between. CDR3 in DNA: TGTGCCAGCAGTGACTCATCAGAGAATGAAAAACTGTTTTTT. Translation gives CASSDSSENEKLFF.

The chain is built from TRBV28 and TRBJ1-2; D gene unclear. The CDR3 extends over 13 amino acids. Per germline, CDR1 MDHEN and CDR2 SYDVKM. V was shortened by 5 bases and J by 5 bases, with 12 bases between the two germline ends. The CDR3 DNA sequence: TGTGCCAGCAGTCCCCTCCGGGGTTATGGCTACACCTTC. Protein product: CASSPLRGYGYTF.

The genes are TRBV19 and TRBJ1-5; TRBD1 aligns across 8 bases. CDR3 length: 15 residues. Trimming cost V 7 bases and J 6 bases; bases outside gene matches: 11. CDR1 is LNHDA and CDR2 is SQIVND in the germline V gene (reference sequence). The CDR3 bases are TGTGCCAGTATGTCCGGACAGGGATTCGGTCAGCCCCAGCATTTT. Encoded protein: CASMSGQGFGQPQHF.

This clone has a handful of counts. In nucleotides, the CDR3 is TGTGCCAGCAGCGGGGGAAGGGGCACTGAAGCTTTCTTT. Amino acids: CASSGGRGTEAFF. V usage is TRBV7-9 and J usage is TRBJ1-1; D perhaps matches TRBD1 (5 bases). This CDR3 has 13 residues. The V end was cut by 5 bases, the J end by 4 bases, with 11 bases between. Germline V gives CDR1 SEHNR, CDR2 FQNEAQ (reference sequence).

V and J are TRBV5-1 and TRBJ1-2; 9 nucleotides match TRBD1. The CDR3 covers 13 residues. CDR1 SGHRS and CDR2 YFSETQ come from the germline V gene. With 4 bases clipped from V and 8 bases from J, the junction kept 6 bases outside the gene matches. The CDR3, as DNA: TGCGCCAGCAGCCCGGGACAGGGAGGAGGCTACACCTTC. The encoded protein is CASSPGQGGGYTF.

On this clone itself: At one of its ends the junction is not consistent with the germline gene, which may arise from a read error. The rearrangement joins TRBV15 to TRBJ1-2; 9 positions match TRBD1. Germline lookup yields CDR1 LNHNV and CDR2 YYDKDF (reference sequence). This CDR3 spans 15 amino acids. The CDR3 sequence: CATSGDRGLNYGYTF. The CDR3 nucleotides read TGTGCCACCAGCGGAGACAGGGGGTTGAACTATGGCTACACCTTC. Full variable domain (remainder filled in from reference TRBV15 and TRBJ1-2): DAMVIQNPRYQVTQFGKPVTLSCSQTLNHNVMYWYQQKSSQAPKLLFHYYDKDFNNEADTPDNFQSRRPNTSFCFLDIRSPGLGDTAMYLCATSGDRGLNYGYTFGSGTRLTVV.

The CDR3 DNA reads TGTGCCAGCAGCTATTACAGGGGGTCGTACTACGAGCAGTACTTC. Its protein is CASSYYRGSYYEQYF. The chain employs TRBV7-9 and TRBJ2-7; TRBD1 matches at 8 bases. V was clipped by 4 bases and J by 3 bases; unmatched bases: 8. The CDR3 contains 15 residues. CDR1 and CDR2 (germline): SEHNR, FQNEAQ (reference sequence).

The gene calls are TRBV19 and TRBJ1-1, with TRBD1 identical over 7 bases. The germline V gene has CDR1 LNHDA and CDR2 SQIVND (reference sequence). Trimming removed 1 base from V and 0 bases from J; junction bases left unmatched: 5. The CDR3 extends over 16 amino acids. In DNA form, the CDR3 reads TGTGCCAGTAGTATAGCCGCAGGGGGGGTGAACACTGAAGCTTTCTTT. Its translation is CASSIAAGGVNTEAFF.

This clone was recorded a few times. The V and J genes are TRBV6-1 and TRBJ1-2; D is undetermined. The ends were cut back, 4 bases at V and 6 bases at J, with 21 bases in the middle. Germline CDR1 is MNHNS and CDR2 is SASEGT. The CDR3 runs 16 residues. CDR3 nucleotide sequence: TGTGCCAGCAGTGTGGAGCAGGCAAACCCAACCCATGGCTACACCTTC. This sequence encodes CASSVEQANPTHGYTF.

The count of this clone is one. This rearrangement joins TRBV30 to TRBJ2-7; no firm D call. Germline values: CDR1 GTSNPN, CDR2 SVGIG (reference sequence). Trimming took off 0 bases at V and 7 bases at J, with 16 bases between the two ends. The CDR3 is 14 residues long. The CDR3 DNA follows: TGTGCCTGGAGTGTACTTATGGAAATCGGTGAGCAGTACTTC. Its translation: CAWSVLMEIGEQYF. The full variable domain, its missing parts supplied by reference TRBV30 and TRBJ2-7, is SQTIHQWPATLVQPVGSPLSLECTVEGTSNPNLYWYRQAAGRGLQLLFYSVGIGQISSEVPQNLSASRPQDRQFILSSKKLLLSDSGFYLCAWSVLMEIGEQYFGPGTRLTVT.

This clone is a singleton in its sample. The chain recombines TRBV18 with TRBJ1-1, with D possibly being TRBD1 (5 bases). V was cut by 3 bases and J by 0 bases, with 11 bases left in between. The CDR3 is 15 amino acids. Germline CDR1 is KGHSH and CDR2 is LQKENI. CDR3 region: CASSPLMGLNTEAFF. DNA of the CDR3: TGTGCCAGCTCACCTCTCATGGGGCTGAACACTGAAGCTTTCTTT. Supplemented by reference TRBV18 and TRBJ1-1, the full variable domain reads NAGVMQNPRHLVRRRGQEARLRCSPMKGHSHVYWYRQLPEEGLKFMVYLQKENIIDESGMPKERFSAEFPKEGPSILRIQQVVRGDSAAYFCASSPLMGLNTEAFFGQGTRLTVV.

The chain joins TRBV7-8 to TRBJ2-1; TRBD2 might be the D (6 bases). CDR1 is SGHVS, CDR2 FQNEAQ, per germline. Trimming took off 5 bases at V and 8 bases at J, with 19 bases between the two ends. This CDR3 has 15 residues. CDR3 DNA sequence: TGTGCCAGCAGCCCACCAGCCGGGGGTTTCTATGAGCAGTTCTTC. Translation gives CASSPPAGGFYEQFF.

This clone is medium-sized within its sample. The chain is built from TRBV6-2 or TRBV6-3 and TRBJ1-5; D not certain. CDR1 MNHEY and CDR2 SVGEGT come from the germline V gene. Trimming left V 6 bases short and J 7 bases short, with 13 bases between. The CDR3 sequence is 13 residues long. CDR3 sequence (DNA): TGTGCCAGCAGCACTGACGAGCCCCAGCCCCAGCATTTT. It translates to CASSTDEPQPQHF.

The V and J genes are TRBV2 and TRBJ2-1; 8 bases align to TRBD1. The CDR3 extends over 15 amino acids. Germline CDR1 is SNHLY and CDR2 is FYNNEI. Trimming removed 8 bases from V and 6 bases from J; junction bases left unmatched: 12. CDR3 sequence: CASSIYRGDFNEQFF. In DNA, the CDR3 is TGTGCCAGCTCTATCTACAGGGGGGATTTCAATGAGCAGTTCTTC. The whole variable domain, filled in from reference TRBV2 and TRBJ2-1, reads EPEVTQTPSHQVTQMGQEVILRCVPISNHLYFYWYRQILGQKVEFLVSFYNNEISEKSEIFDDQFSVERPDGSNFTLKIRSTKLEDSAMYFCASSIYRGDFNEQFFGPGTRLTVL.

This clone was seen a single time. This chain links TRBV7-9 with TRBJ1-1; D uncertain. Germline loops: CDR1 SEHNR, CDR2 FQNEAQ (reference sequence). The CDR3 is made up of 13 amino acids. V shed 3 bases and J shed 1 base, with 6 bases lying between them. The chain's CDR3 is CASSFGGNTEAFF. The CDR3 DNA reads as TGTGCCAGCAGCTTTGGAGGGAACACTGAAGCTTTCTTT.

This clone is labeled as medium-sized. The rearrangement joins TRBV12-3 or TRBV12-4 to TRBJ1-1, with D uncertain. The CDR3 contains 13 residues. Trimming stripped 6 bases from V and 5 bases from J, with 13 bases between. The CDR3, as DNA: TGTGCCAGCAGCATGGGCCCGGCTACTGAAGCTTTCTTT. This codes for CASSMGPATEAFF.

A few counts support this clone. Other nucleotide sequences from this sample produce the same CDR3. The chain joins TRBV6-6 to TRBJ2-1; D unclear. Trimming shortened V by 6 bases and J by 2 bases, and 11 bases separated the two germline ends. CDR1 is MNHNY, CDR2 SVGAGI, per germline (reference sequence). This CDR3 region has 14 residues. The CDR3 sequence is CASRGLGTYNEQFF. The CDR3 region has the DNA TGTGCCAGCAGAGGGCTAGGAACCTACAATGAGCAGTTCTTC.

This clone was recorded once. The chain links TRBV10-2 to TRBJ2-7; D is ambiguous. The CDR3 is 12 amino acids. The germline gives CDR1 WSHSY, CDR2 SAAADI. The germline V and J ends were trimmed by 8 bases and 3 bases, with 11 bases remaining between them. The CDR3 nucleotides are TGCGCCAGCCAGGCAAAGGACTACGAGCAGTACTTC. Encoded protein: CASQAKDYEQYF.

The rearrangement joins TRBV7-2 to TRBJ2-3; weak D call: TRBD1 (6 bases). The V end lost 5 bases, the J end lost 11 bases, and 11 bases lay between the germline ends. Germline lookup yields CDR1 SGHTA and CDR2 FQGNSA. The CDR3 is made up of 11 amino acids. The CDR3 sequence: CASSLLGGQYF. The CDR3 DNA follows: TGTGCCAGCAGCCTCCTAGGGGGGCAGTATTTT.

This CDR3 is CASSLLGTGVEEQYF. The CDR3 nucleotides read TGTGCCAGCTCACTCCTCGGGACAGGGGTGGAGGAGCAGTACTTC. This chain links TRBV18 with TRBJ2-7; the match to TRBD1 covers 10 bases. The V segment lost 4 bases and the J segment 7 bases; nucleotides outside the gene matches: 10. CDR1 is KGHSH and CDR2 is LQKENI in the germline V gene. The CDR3 length is 15 residues.

The rearrangement joins TRBV7-3 to TRBJ1-1, with D possibly TRBD1 on 5 matching bases. Deletions cut 5 bases from V and 0 bases from J, with 10 bases between. The CDR3 is 14 residues long. Germline V gives CDR1 SGHTA, CDR2 FQGTGA. The CDR3 loop is CASSPGTVNTEAFF. CDR3 DNA sequence: TGTGCCAGCAGCCCCGGGACCGTGAACACTGAAGCTTTCTTT. Based on the CDR3 plus reference TRBV7-3 and TRBJ1-1, the full variable domain is GAGVSQTPSNKVTEKGKYVELRCDPISGHTALYWYRQSLGQGPEFLIYFQGTGAADDSGLPNDRFFAVRPEGSVSTLKIQRTERGDSAVYLCASSPGTVNTEAFFGQGTRLTVV.

This clone was counted a single time. This sequence joins TRBV19 and TRBJ2-3; TRBD2 matches 9 bases. The CDR3 loop spans 15 amino acids. V dropped 3 bases and J dropped 4; count of bases not matched to a gene: 5. Germline assignment: CDR1 LNHDA and CDR2 SQIVND (reference sequence). CDR3 loop: CASSISGGGADTQYF. The CDR3, as DNA: TGTGCCAGTAGTATTAGTGGCGGGGGGGCAGATACGCAGTATTTT.

This chain uses TRBV28 with TRBJ2-7, with 8 bases matching TRBD2. V lost 8 bases, J lost 5 bases, and 8 bases stayed unmatched. Germline-derived CDR1 and CDR2 are MDHEN and SYDVKM. The length of the CDR3 is 13 residues. The CDR3 bases are TGTGCCAGCGTCGGGGCGGGGGGCCACGAGCAGTACTTC. It yields the protein CASVGAGGHEQYF.